This T cell receptor beta chain was found in a study of blood T cell repertoires in COVID-19. The V end lost 6 bases, the J end lost 6 bases, and 7 bases lay between the germline ends. There are 11 residues in the CDR3. CDR1 is MNHEY and CDR2 is SVGEGT in the germline V gene. Original processing notes: Researchers report that nucleated cell counts were estimated from reference gene primer amplification. TCRdb's table, derived via immunoSEQ multiplex PCR, lists solely in-frame clones and lacks some. V, J and clone size derive from that table, while D and trimming were established from the DNA sequence. Of some 80,000 clones listed, 90% are singletons.

V is TRBV6-2 or TRBV6-3 and J is TRBJ2-3, with a possible D match to TRBD2 (5 bases). The receptor was isolated from an elderly woman with acute or convalescent COVID-19. The specimen sequenced was peripheral blood. The CDR3, as DNA: TGTGCCAGCAGCCGCGGGGATACGCAGTATTTT. Protein product: CASSRGDTQYF.